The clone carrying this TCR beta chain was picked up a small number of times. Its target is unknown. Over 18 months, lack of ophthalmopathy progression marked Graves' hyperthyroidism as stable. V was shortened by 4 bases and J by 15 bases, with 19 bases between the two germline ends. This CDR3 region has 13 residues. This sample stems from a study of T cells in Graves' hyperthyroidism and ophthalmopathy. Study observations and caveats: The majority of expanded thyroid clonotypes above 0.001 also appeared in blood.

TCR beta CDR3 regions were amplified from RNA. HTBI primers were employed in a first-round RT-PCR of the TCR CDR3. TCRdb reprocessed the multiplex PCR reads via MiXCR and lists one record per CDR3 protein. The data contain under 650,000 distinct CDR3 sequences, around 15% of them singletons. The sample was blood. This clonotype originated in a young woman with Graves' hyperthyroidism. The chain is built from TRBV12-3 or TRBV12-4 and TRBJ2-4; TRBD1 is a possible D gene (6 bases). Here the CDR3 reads CASSSSHQGRRYF. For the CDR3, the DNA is TGTGCCAGCAGTTCTAGTCACCAGGGGCGTAGGTACTTC.